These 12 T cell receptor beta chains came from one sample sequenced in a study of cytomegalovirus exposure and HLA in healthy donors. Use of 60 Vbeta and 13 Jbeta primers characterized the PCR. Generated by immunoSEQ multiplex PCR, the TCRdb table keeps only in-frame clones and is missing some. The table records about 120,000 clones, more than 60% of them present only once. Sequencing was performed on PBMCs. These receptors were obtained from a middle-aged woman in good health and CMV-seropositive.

CDR3: CASSLDPVDGYTF. The CDR3 nucleotides are TGCGCCAGCAGCTTGGACCCGGTCGATGGCTACACCTTC. This chain uses TRBV5-1 with TRBJ1-2; D gene unclear. V lost 0 bases to trimming and J lost 6 bases, with 9 bases between them. Per the germline V gene, CDR1 is SGHRS and CDR2 is YFSETQ. The CDR3 runs 13 residues.

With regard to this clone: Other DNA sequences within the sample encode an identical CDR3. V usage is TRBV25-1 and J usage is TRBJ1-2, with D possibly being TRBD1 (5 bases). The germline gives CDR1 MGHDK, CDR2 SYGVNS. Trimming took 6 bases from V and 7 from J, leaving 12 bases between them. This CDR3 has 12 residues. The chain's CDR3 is CASRGSGCGYTF. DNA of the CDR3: TGTGCCAGCAGAGGGTCAGGGTGTGGCTACACCTTC.

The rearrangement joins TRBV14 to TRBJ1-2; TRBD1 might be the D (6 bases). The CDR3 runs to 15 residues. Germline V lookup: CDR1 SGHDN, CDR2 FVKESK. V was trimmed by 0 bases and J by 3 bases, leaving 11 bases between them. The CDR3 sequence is CASSQESTGYYGYTF. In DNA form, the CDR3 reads TGTGCCAGCAGCCAAGAGTCGACAGGTTACTATGGCTACACCTTC. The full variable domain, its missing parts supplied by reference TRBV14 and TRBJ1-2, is EAGVTQFPSHSVIEKGQTVTLRCDPISGHDNLYWYRRVMGKEIKFLLHFVKESKQDESGMPNNRFLAERTGGTYSTLKVQPAELEDSGVYFCASSQESTGYYGYTFGSGTRLTVV.

CDR3 loop: CASRGGASGNTIYF. The CDR3 nucleotides are TGTGCCAGCAGGGGAGGGGCCTCTGGAAACACCATATATTTT. The chain is built from TRBV28 and TRBJ1-3; D perhaps matches TRBD1 (5 bases). Germline values: CDR1 MDHEN, CDR2 SYDVKM. The germline V and J ends were trimmed by 6 bases and 0 bases, with 9 bases remaining between them. CDR3 length: 14 residues.

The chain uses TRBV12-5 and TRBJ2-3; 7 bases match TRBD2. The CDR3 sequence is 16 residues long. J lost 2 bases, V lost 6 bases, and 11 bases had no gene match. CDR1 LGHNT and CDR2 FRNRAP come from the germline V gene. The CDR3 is CASGAPRGDPTDTQYF. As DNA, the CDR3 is TGTGCTAGTGGAGCCCCCCGGGGGGACCCCACAGATACGCAGTATTTT.

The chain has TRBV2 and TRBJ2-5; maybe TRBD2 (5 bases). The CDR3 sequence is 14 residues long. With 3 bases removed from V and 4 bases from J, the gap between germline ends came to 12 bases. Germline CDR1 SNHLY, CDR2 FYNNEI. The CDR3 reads CASSDLLRGETQYF. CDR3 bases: TGTGCCAGCAGTGATCTCTTACGGGGAGAGACCCAGTACTTC.

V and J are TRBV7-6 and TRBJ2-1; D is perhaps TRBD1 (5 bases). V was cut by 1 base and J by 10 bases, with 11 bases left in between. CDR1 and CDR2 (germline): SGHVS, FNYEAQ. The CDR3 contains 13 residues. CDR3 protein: CASSLEQVGEQFF. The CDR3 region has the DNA TGTGCCAGCAGCTTAGAACAGGTTGGGGAGCAGTTCTTC.

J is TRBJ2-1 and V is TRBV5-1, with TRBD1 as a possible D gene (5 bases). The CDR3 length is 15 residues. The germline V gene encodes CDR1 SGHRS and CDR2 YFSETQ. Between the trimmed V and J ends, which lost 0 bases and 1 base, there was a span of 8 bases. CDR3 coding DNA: TGCGCCAGCAGCTTGGACGGACAATCCTACAATGAGCAGTTCTTC. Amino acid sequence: CASSLDGQSYNEQFF. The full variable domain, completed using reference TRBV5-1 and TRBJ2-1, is KAGVTQTPRYLIKTRGQQVTLSCSPISGHRSVSWYQQTPGQGLQFLFEYFSETQRNKGNFPGRFSGRQFSNSRSEMNVSTLELGDSALYLCASSLDGQSYNEQFFGPGTRLTVL.

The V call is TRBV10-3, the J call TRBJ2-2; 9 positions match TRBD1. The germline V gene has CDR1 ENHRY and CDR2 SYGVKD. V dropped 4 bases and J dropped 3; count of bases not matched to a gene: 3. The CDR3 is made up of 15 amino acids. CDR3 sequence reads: CAISGWTGDTGELFF. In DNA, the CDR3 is TGTGCCATCAGTGGATGGACAGGGGACACCGGGGAGCTGTTTTTT.

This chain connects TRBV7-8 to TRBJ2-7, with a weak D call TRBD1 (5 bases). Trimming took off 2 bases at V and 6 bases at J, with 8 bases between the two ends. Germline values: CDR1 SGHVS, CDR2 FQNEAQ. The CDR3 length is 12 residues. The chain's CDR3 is CASSLWTREQYF. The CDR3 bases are TGTGCCAGCAGCTTATGGACACGCGAGCAGTACTTC.

The CDR3 bases are TGTGCCACCAGCAGAGGAACAGGGTCCTTATCCGGGGAGCTGTTTTTT. Translating gives CATSRGTGSLSGELFF. The chain carries TRBV15 and TRBJ2-2; TRBD1 is a possible D gene (6 bases). The CDR3 totals 16 residues. CDR1 is LNHNV and CDR2 is YYDKDF in the germline V gene (reference sequence). Deletions cut 1 base from V and 6 bases from J, with 15 bases between.

CDR3 sequence (DNA): TGTGCCAGCATTACAAGACAGGGGCGATACAATGAGCAGTTCTTC. It encodes CASITRQGRYNEQFF. The gene calls are TRBV6-1 and TRBJ2-1; TRBD1 aligns across 8 bases. CDR1 is MNHNS, CDR2 SASEGT, per germline. The CDR3 length is 15 residues. Trimming at V came to 7 bases and at J to 4 bases, leaving 9 bases not matched to a gene.